The next 15 T cell receptor beta chains were all read from a single sample in a study of cytomegalovirus exposure and HLA in healthy donors. This PCR relied on a set of 60 Vbeta primers and 13 Jbeta primers. Sequenced by immunoSEQ multiplex PCR; TCRdb stores in-frame clones only, minus some. The table lists about 130,000 clones, roughly 82% of them singletons, with 4.2% in the top ten. Sequencing used PBMCs. The source is a male donor in good health and CMV-seropositive.

This clone was counted only a few times. This chain connects TRBV19 to TRBJ1-3, with D unclear. CDR3 length: 13 amino acids. The V end lost 5 bases, the J end lost 2 bases, and 7 bases lay between the germline ends. Per the germline V gene, CDR1 is LNHDA and CDR2 is SQIVND (reference sequence). The DNA for the CDR3 is TGTGCCAGTAGTCCCTTTGCTGGAAACACCATATATTTT. It specifies CASSPFAGNTIYF. The variable domain in full, with the rest retrieved from reference TRBV19 and TRBJ1-3, is DGGITQSPKYLFRKEGQNVTLSCEQNLNHDAMYWYRQDPGQGLRLIYYSQIVNDFQKGDIAEGYSVSREKKESFPLTVTSAQKNPTAFYLCASSPFAGNTIYFGEGSWLTVV.

The V call is TRBV7-2, the J call TRBJ2-2; D is perhaps TRBD2 (5 bases). The germline V and J ends were trimmed by 1 base and 6 bases, with 6 bases remaining between them. The CDR3 covers 13 residues. Germline CDR1 is SGHTA and CDR2 is FQGNSA. The DNA for the CDR3 is TGTGCCAGCAGCTTAGTGGAGGCCGGGGAGCTGTTTTTT. Encoded protein: CASSLVEAGELFF.

This clone appeared a single time. The chain links TRBV7-2 to TRBJ1-4, with unresolved D. Germline-derived CDR1 and CDR2 are SGHTA and FQGNSA. Trimming stripped 5 bases from V and 0 bases from J, with 10 bases between. This CDR3 region has 15 residues. The CDR3 protein is CASSVGPSTNEKLFF. For the CDR3, the DNA is TGTGCCAGCAGCGTCGGTCCCTCAACTAATGAAAAACTGTTTTTT. Full variable domain (missing parts from reference TRBV7-2 and TRBJ1-4): GAGVSQSPSNKVTEKGKDVELRCDPISGHTALYWYRQSLGQGLEFLIYFQGNSAPDKSGLPSDRFSAERTGGSVSTLTIQRTQQEDSAVYLCASSVGPSTNEKLFFGSGTQLSVL.

V is TRBV30 and J is TRBJ2-3; weak D call: TRBD1 (6 bases). The CDR3 extends over 14 amino acids. V lost 4 bases and J 1 base, leaving 12 bases between the germline ends. Germline V gene data show CDR1 as GTSNPN and CDR2 as SVGIG (reference sequence). The CDR3 sequence is CAWTWGPGTDTQYF. The CDR3 DNA is TGTGCCTGGACTTGGGGGCCAGGCACAGATACGCAGTATTTT.

The chain employs TRBV7-3 and TRBJ2-3, with 11 bases identical to TRBD2. This CDR3 has 16 amino acids. The ends lost 0 bases at V and 3 bases at J; junction bases unmatched: 2. Germline V gene data show CDR1 as SGHTA and CDR2 as FQGTGA. The CDR3 coding sequence is TGTGCCAGCAGCTTAACATCTAGCGGGAGGACAGATACGCAGTATTTT. This codes for CASSLTSSGRTDTQYF.

The chain combines TRBV11-2 with TRBJ2-7; 9 nucleotides agree with TRBD1. V gave up 4 bases and J gave up 3 bases; unmatched junction bases: 4. The CDR3 has 14 residues. Germline CDR1 reads SGHAT; CDR2 reads FQNNGV. CDR3 DNA: TGTGCCAGCAGCTACTCGGGACAGGGCTACGAGCAGTACTTC. Translation gives CASSYSGQGYEQYF.

The sample holds many counts of this clone. J is TRBJ2-2 and V is TRBV6-4; 8 bases align to TRBD1. From germline, CDR1 is MRHNA and CDR2 SNTAGT. The CDR3 consists of 14 residues. Trimming at V came to 4 bases and at J to 3 bases, leaving 1 base not matched to a gene. CDR3 sequence: CASSAGQDTGELFF. In nucleotides, the CDR3 is TGTGCCAGCAGTGCGGGACAGGACACCGGGGAGCTGTTTTTT.

The V gene is TRBV28, the J gene TRBJ2-5, with TRBD2 matching over 14 bases. Per the germline V gene, CDR1 is MDHEN and CDR2 is SYDVKM. The V segment lost 4 bases and the J segment 5 bases; nucleotides outside the gene matches: 9. The CDR3 is made up of 17 amino acids. CDR3 bases: TGTGCCAGCAGTTCCGGACGGACTAGCGGGGGGCGGGAGACCCAGTACTTC. This translates into CASSSGRTSGGRETQYF.

The chain employs TRBV30 and TRBJ2-5, with D perhaps TRBD2 (6 bases). V lost 0 bases, J lost 2 bases, and 10 bases lay in between. The CDR3 length is 14 residues. Germline CDR1 reads GTSNPN; CDR2 reads SVGIG (reference sequence). The CDR3, as DNA: TGTGCCTGGAGTGTGTCCAGCGGGCAAGAGACCCAGTACTTC. Its translation: CAWSVSSGQETQYF.

The V call is TRBV9, the J call TRBJ1-1; no clear D. V lost 4 bases and J lost 4, with 17 bases in between. Germline V lookup: CDR1 SGDLS, CDR2 YYNGEE. The length of the CDR3 is 15 residues. The CDR3 sequence: CASSSLSGNPTEAFF. The CDR3 nucleotides read TGTGCCAGCAGCTCTCTGAGCGGGAACCCCACTGAAGCTTTCTTT.

On this clone: This CDR3 is also generated by other DNA sequences in the sample. This chain uses TRBV27 with TRBJ2-7, with D maybe TRBD2 (5 bases). Per germline, CDR1 MNHEY and CDR2 SMNVEV (reference sequence). The CDR3 is made up of 13 amino acids. V was trimmed by 2 bases and J by 1 base, leaving 6 bases between them. The CDR3 is CASSLGLSYEQYF. CDR3 bases: TGTGCCAGCAGTTTAGGACTTTCCTACGAGCAGTACTTC.

V gene TRBV29-1 combines with J gene TRBJ1-2; D gene unclear. The V end was cut by 6 bases, the J end by 6 bases, with 11 bases between. In germline, CDR1 is SQVTM, CDR2 ANQGSEA. The CDR3 loop spans 11 amino acids. The CDR3 here is CSVGYTDGYTF. The CDR3 region has the DNA TGCAGCGTCGGGTATACTGATGGCTACACCTTC. The full variable domain, rest sourced from reference TRBV29-1 and TRBJ1-2, is SAVISQKPSRDICQRGTSLTIQCQVDSQVTMMFWYRQQPGQSLTLIATANQGSEATYESGFVIDKFPISRPNLTFSTLTVSNMSPEDSSIYLCSVGYTDGYTFGSGTRLTVV.

This chain uses TRBV4-2 with TRBJ2-5, with 9 bases identical to TRBD2. The V gene end was trimmed by 4 bases and the J gene end by 8 bases; junction bases not matched to a gene: 5. This CDR3 contains 13 residues. Germline V gene sequence: CDR1 LGHNA, CDR2 YNFKEQ. Here the CDR3 reads CASSPSGGTTQYF. The CDR3 DNA is TGTGCCAGCAGCCCCAGCGGGGGGACAACCCAGTACTTC.

The V and J genes are TRBV28 and TRBJ1-1; unclear D gene. This CDR3 spans 10 amino acids. Looked up from germline, CDR1 is MDHEN and CDR2 is SYDVKM. Trimming stripped 8 bases from V and 11 bases from J, with 12 bases between. CDR3 sequence: CASGSFSAFF. The DNA of the CDR3 is TGTGCCAGCGGCTCTTTCTCGGCTTTCTTT. Full variable domain (rest looked up from reference TRBV28 and TRBJ1-1): DVKVTQSSRYLVKRTGEKVFLECVQDMDHENMFWYRQDPGLGLRLIYFSYDVKMKEKGDIPEGYSVSREKKERFSLILESASTNQTSMYLCASGSFSAFFGQGTRLTVV.

The rearrangement links TRBV27 to TRBJ2-3; 10 nucleotides match TRBD2. This CDR3 contains 16 residues. The germline gives CDR1 MNHEY, CDR2 SMNVEV (reference sequence). Germline trimming cut 3 bases from V and 5 bases from J; bases unmatched to any gene: 8. In nucleotides, the CDR3 is TGTGCCAGCAGTTTCGGGCTAGCGGGAGCTGAAGATACGCAGTATTTT. It translates to CASSFGLAGAEDTQYF.